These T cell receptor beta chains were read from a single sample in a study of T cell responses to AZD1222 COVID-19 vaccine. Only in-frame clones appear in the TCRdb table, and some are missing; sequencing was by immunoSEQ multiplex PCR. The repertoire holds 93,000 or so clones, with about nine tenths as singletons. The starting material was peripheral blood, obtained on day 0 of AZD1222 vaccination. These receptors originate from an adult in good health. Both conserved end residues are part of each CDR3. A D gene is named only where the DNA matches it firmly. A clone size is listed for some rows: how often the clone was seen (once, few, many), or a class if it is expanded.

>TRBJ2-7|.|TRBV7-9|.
CASSLTETIYEQYF
TGTGCCAGCAGCTTAACCGAGACTATTTACGAGCAGTACTTC
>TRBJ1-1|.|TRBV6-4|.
CASSAGGNTEAFF
TGTGCCAGCAGTGCGGGGGGGAACACTGAAGCTTTCTTT
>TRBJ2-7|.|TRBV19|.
CASSIDLRGNEQYF
TGTGCCAGTAGTATAGATCTAAGAGGAAACGAGCAGTACTTC
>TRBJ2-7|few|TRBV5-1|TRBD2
CASSATTSGSYEQYF
TGCGCCAGCAGCGCTACCACTAGCGGGAGCTACGAGCAGTACTTC
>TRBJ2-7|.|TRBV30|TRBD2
CAWSVVTWREGLEQYF
TGTGCCTGGAGTGTAGTGACCTGGCGGGAGGGACTCGAGCAGTACTTC
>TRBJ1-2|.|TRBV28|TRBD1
CASSSFPGQGNGYTF
TGTGCCAGCAGTTCCTTTCCGGGACAGGGAAATGGCTACACCTTC
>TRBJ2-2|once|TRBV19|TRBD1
CASSAGQGAMTGELFF
TGTGCCAGTAGTGCGGGACAGGGGGCGATGACCGGGGAGCTGTTTTTT
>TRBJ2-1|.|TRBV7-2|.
CASSFGALRDEQFF
TGTGCCAGCAGCTTCGGGGCCCTACGGGATGAGCAGTTCTTC
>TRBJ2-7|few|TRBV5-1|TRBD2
CASMITSGAYEQYF
TGCGCCAGTATGATAACTAGCGGCGCCTACGAGCAGTACTTC
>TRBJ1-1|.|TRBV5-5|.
CASSLTGWATISGNTEAFF
TGTGCCAGCAGCTTGACGGGATGGGCGACCATCTCGGGGAACACTGAAGCTTTCTTT
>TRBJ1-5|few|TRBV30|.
CAWSKVGQSGGQPQHF
TGTGCCTGGAGTAAAGTAGGGCAGAGTGGGGGTCAGCCCCAGCATTTT
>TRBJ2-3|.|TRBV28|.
CASSPDQEGADTQYF
TGTGCCAGCAGCCCAGACCAGGAGGGGGCAGATACGCAGTATTTT
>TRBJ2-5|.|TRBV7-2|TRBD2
CASSWGLAGVGETQYF
TGTGCCAGCAGTTGGGGACTAGCGGGAGTGGGCGAGACCCAGTACTTC
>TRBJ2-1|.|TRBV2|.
CASRLANEQFF
TGTGCCAGCAGGCTAGCCAATGAGCAGTTCTTC
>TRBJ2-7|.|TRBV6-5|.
CASSRTYEQYF
TGTGCAAGCAGTCGAACCTACGAGCAGTACTTC
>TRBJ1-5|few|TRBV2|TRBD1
CASSVLPGQKYSNQPQHF
TGTGCCAGCAGTGTTCTTCCGGGACAGAAGTATAGCAATCAGCCCCAGCATTTT
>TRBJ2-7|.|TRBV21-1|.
CASSKAGGDIPEQYF
TGTGCCAGCAGCAAAGCCGGGGGTGATATCCCCGAGCAGTACTTC
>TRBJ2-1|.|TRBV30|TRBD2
CAFTTHSGRLNEQFF
TGTGCCTTCACGACTCACAGCGGGAGACTAAATGAGCAGTTCTTC
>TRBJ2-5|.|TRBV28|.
CASSYRRGGETQYF
TGTGCCAGCAGTTATCGGCGAGGAGGAGAGACCCAGTACTTC
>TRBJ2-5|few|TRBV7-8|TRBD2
CASSLGLAEETQYF
TGTGCCAGCAGCTTGGGACTAGCGGAAGAGACCCAGTACTTC
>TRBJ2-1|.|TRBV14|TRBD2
CASSQKIGTGGTSGTLRQQFF
TGTGCCAGCAGCCAAAAAATCGGGACGGGAGGTACTAGCGGGACCCTACGGCAGCAGTTCTTC
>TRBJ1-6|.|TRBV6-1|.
CASSEFPRDDSPLHF
TGTGCCAGCAGTGAATTTCCCCGGGACGACTCACCCCTCCACTTT
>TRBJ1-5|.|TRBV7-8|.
CASSLTGSNQPQHF
TGTGCCAGCAGCTTAACTGGGAGCAATCAGCCCCAGCATTTT
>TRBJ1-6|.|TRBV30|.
CAWTPAVSYNSPLHF
TGTGCCTGGACCCCGGCCGTCTCCTATAATTCACCCCTCCACTTT
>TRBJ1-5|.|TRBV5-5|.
CASSPEKGNQPQHF
TGTGCCAGCAGCCCCGAGAAGGGGAATCAGCCCCAGCATTTT
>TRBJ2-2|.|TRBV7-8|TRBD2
CASSFLTGLAGGQTGELFF
TGTGCCAGCAGCTTCCTGACGGGACTAGCGGGAGGTCAGACCGGGGAGCTGTTTTTT
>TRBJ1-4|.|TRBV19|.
CASTLGGLGRELFF
TGTGCCAGTACTCTAGGGGGACTCGGGAGAGAACTGTTTTTT
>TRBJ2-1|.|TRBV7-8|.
CASSLGVLRGNYNEQFF
TGTGCCAGCAGCTTAGGGGTTTTGAGGGGGAATTACAATGAGCAGTTCTTC
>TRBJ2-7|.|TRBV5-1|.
CASSWTRPSPTGYEQYF
TGCGCCAGCAGCTGGACCCGACCCTCTCCGACAGGTTACGAGCAGTACTTC
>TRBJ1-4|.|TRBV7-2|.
CASSPLPIVGEKLFF
TGTGCCAGCAGCCCCCTTCCGATAGTTGGAGAAAAACTGTTTTTT
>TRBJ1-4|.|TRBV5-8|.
CASSVVMSGNEKLFF
TGTGCCAGCAGCGTCGTGATGAGTGGGAATGAAAAACTGTTTTTT
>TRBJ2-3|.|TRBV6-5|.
CASRKGLSVDTQYF
TGTGCCAGCAGAAAGGGACTTTCCGTTGATACGCAGTATTTT
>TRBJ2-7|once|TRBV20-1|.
CSASGQAYEQYF
TGCAGTGCTAGTGGGCAGGCCTACGAGCAGTACTTC
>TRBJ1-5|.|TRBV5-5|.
CASSLAGDYSNQPQHF
TGTGCCAGCAGCTTGGCCGGGGATTATAGCAATCAGCCCCAGCATTTT
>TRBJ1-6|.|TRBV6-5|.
CASSLIANNSPLHF
TGTGCCAGCAGCTTAATAGCAAATAATTCACCCCTCCACTTT
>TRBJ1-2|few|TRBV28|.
CASSLFPENYGYTF
TGTGCCAGCAGTTTATTTCCGGAAAACTATGGCTACACCTTC
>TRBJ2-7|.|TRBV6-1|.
CASSESGHLIPEQYF
TGTGCCAGCAGTGAATCAGGACACCTCATTCCCGAGCAGTACTTC
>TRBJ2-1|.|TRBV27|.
CASTAGLLYNEQFF
TGTGCCAGCACCGCGGGACTCCTCTACAATGAGCAGTTCTTC
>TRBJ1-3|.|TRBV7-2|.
CASSLVTPSSGNTIYF
TGTGCCAGCAGCTTGGTGACACCCTCATCTGGAAACACCATATATTTT
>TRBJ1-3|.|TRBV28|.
CASSQPPGSPLGNTIYF
TGTGCCAGCAGTCAGCCACCAGGGTCCCCTCTAGGAAACACCATATATTTT
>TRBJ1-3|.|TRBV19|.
CASSIPAGLSGNTIYF
TGTGCCAGTAGTATCCCTGCGGGACTCTCTGGAAACACCATATATTTT
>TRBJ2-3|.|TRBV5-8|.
CASSLAEGYTQYF
TGTGCCAGCAGCTTGGCGGAGGGATATACGCAGTATTTT
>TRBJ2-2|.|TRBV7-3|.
CASTDREDGELFF
TGTGCCAGCACCGATCGGGAAGACGGGGAGCTGTTTTTT
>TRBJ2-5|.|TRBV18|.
CASSPQETQYF
TGTGCCAGCTCACCACAAGAGACCCAGTACTTC
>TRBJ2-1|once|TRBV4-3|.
CASSRIVNRVDNEQFF
TGCGCCAGCAGCCGCATTGTGAACAGGGTAGACAATGAGCAGTTCTTC
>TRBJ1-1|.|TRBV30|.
CAWSVEASVGAFF
TGTGCCTGGAGTGTAGAGGCCTCCGTCGGAGCTTTCTTT
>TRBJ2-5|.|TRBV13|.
CASSRRGDPKGTQYF
TGTGCCAGCAGCCGCCGCGGAGATCCCAAGGGGACCCAGTACTTC
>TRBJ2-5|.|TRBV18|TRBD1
CASSRDREETQYF
TGTGCCAGCTCACGCGACAGGGAAGAGACCCAGTACTTC
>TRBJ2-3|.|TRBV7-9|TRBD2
CASEASGVPGTQYF
TGTGCCAGCGAGGCTAGCGGGGTCCCAGGTACGCAGTATTTT
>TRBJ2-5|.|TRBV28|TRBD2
CASSLWGSGRSVETQYF
TGTGCCAGCAGTTTATGGGGCAGCGGGAGGTCCGTAGAGACCCAGTACTTC
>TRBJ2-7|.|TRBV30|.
CAWSPTGYEQYF
TGTGCCTGGAGTCCGACTGGTTATGAGCAGTACTTC
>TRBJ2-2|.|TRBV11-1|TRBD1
CASSLGQTFTTGELFF
TGTGCCAGCAGCTTGGGACAGACCTTTACCACCGGGGAGCTGTTTTTT
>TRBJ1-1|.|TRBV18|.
CASSPDMGNTEAFF
TGTGCCAGCTCACCAGACATGGGGAACACTGAAGCTTTCTTT
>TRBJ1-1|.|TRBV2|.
CASSGNGLNTEAFF
TGTGCCAGCAGTGGGAACGGACTGAACACTGAAGCTTTCTTT
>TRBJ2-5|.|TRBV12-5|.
CASGLAGQETQYF
TGTGCTAGTGGTTTGGCAGGGCAAGAGACCCAGTACTTC
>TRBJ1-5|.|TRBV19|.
CASRKGRGNTGNSNQPQHF
TGTGCCAGTAGAAAAGGTAGGGGAAATACGGGGAATAGCAATCAGCCCCAGCATTTT
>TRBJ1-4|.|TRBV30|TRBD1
CAWTRQGEKLFF
TGTGCCTGGACCCGACAGGGAGAAAAACTGTTTTTT
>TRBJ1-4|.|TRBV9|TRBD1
CASSVTGAVNEKLFF
TGTGCCAGCAGCGTAACAGGGGCCGTTAATGAAAAACTGTTTTTT
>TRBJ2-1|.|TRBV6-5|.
CASSPMYPSYNEQFF
TGTGCCAGCAGCCCCATGTACCCATCCTACAATGAGCAGTTCTTC
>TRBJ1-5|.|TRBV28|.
CASSFGTSYQPQHF
TGTGCCAGCAGTTTTGGGACCTCTTATCAGCCCCAGCATTTT